This TCR beta chain was observed in a study of T cells in localized non-small cell lung cancer. Overall study results and limits: The greatest T cell clonality was found in uninvolved adjacent lung (higher than in tumor).

As for this clone: Its specificity is unknown.

The V and J ends lost 3 bases and 4 bases respectively, with 10 bases between them. The germline CDR1 and CDR2 sequences are LNHDA and SQIVND (reference sequence). CDR3 size: 13 residues. Generated by immunoSEQ multiplex PCR, the TCRdb table keeps only in-frame clones and is missing some. The sample has some 5,000 clones; about 30% are singletons. The receptor comes from a woman aged 40-70 years with stage II squamous cell lung carcinoma. The sequencing used lung tumor tissue, collected before any cancer treatment. The J gene is TRBJ2-7, the V gene TRBV19; perhaps TRBD2 as D (6 bases). CDR3 in amino acids: CASSIGSGYEQYF. CDR3 sequence (DNA): TGTGCCAGTAGTATTGGCAGCGGGTACGAGCAGTACTTC.